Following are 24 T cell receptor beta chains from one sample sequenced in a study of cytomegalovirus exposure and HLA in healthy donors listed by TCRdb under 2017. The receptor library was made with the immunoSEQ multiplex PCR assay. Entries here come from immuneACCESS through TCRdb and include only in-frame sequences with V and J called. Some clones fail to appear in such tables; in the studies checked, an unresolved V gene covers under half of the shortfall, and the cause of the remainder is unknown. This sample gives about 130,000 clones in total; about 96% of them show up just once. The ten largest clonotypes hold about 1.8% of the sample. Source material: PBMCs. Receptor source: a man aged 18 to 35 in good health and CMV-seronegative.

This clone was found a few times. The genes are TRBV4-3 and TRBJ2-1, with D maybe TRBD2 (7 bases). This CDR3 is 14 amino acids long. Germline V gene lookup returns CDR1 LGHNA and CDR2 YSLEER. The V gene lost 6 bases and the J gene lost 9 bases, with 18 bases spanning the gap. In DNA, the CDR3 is TGCGCCAGCAGGTTCGCCGTGGGAGGGGGTGAGCAGTTCTTC. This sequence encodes CASRFAVGGGEQFF.

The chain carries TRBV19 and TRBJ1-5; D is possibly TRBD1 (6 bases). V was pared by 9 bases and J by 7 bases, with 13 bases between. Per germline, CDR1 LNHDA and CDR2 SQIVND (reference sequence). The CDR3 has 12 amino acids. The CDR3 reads CASGQGNQPQHF. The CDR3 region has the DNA TGTGCCAGCGGGCAGGGGAACCAGCCCCAGCATTTT.

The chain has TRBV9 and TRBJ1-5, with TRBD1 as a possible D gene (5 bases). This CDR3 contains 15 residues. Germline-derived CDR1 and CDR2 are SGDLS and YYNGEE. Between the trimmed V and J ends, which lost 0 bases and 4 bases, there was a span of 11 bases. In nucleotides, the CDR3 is TGTGCCAGCAGCGTAGGGGGCAGACCGAATCAGCCCCAGCATTTT. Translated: CASSVGGRPNQPQHF.

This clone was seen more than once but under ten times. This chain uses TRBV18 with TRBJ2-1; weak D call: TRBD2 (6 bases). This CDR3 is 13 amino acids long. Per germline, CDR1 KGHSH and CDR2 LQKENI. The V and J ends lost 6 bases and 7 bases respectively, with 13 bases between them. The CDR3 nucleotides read TGTGCCAGCTCTAAGGACGGGACTAATGAGCAGTTCTTC. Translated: CASSKDGTNEQFF.

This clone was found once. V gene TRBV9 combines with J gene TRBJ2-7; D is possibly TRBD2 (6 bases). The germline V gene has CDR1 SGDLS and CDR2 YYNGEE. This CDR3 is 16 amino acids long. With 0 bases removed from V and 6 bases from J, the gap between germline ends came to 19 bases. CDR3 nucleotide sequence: TGTGCCAGCAGCGTAGAAATCGGGAGCGGTACCGCCGAGCAGTACTTC. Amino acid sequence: CASSVEIGSGTAEQYF.

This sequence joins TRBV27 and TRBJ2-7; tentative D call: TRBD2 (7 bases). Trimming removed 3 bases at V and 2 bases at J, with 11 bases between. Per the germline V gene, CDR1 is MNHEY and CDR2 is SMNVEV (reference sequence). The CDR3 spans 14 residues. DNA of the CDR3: TGTGCCAGCAGTTTGTCCGGGGGGCCCTACGAGCAGTACTTC. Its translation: CASSLSGGPYEQYF.

In DNA form, the CDR3 reads TGTGCCAGCAGCTTAGCGGCGGGAGGGCCCCACGAGCAGTACTTC. Its protein product is CASSLAAGGPHEQYF. This chain connects TRBV7-8 to TRBJ2-7, with 9 nucleotides matching TRBD2. Trimming cost V 0 bases and J 5 bases; bases outside gene matches: 5. The CDR3 runs to 15 residues. Germline loops: CDR1 SGHVS, CDR2 FQNEAQ.

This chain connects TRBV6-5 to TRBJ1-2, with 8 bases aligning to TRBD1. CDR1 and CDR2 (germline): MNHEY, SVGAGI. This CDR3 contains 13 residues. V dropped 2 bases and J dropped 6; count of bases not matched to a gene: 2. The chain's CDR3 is CASSYQGAHGYTF. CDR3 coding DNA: TGTGCCAGCAGTTACCAGGGGGCCCATGGCTACACCTTC.

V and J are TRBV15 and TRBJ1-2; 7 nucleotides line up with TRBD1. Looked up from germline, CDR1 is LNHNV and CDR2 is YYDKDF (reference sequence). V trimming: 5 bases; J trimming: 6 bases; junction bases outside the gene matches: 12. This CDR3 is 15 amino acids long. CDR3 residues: CATSARQGSGNGYTF. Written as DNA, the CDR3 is TGTGCCACCAGCGCCCGACAGGGATCGGGGAATGGCTACACCTTC.

CDR3 sequence reads: CASSRHRENYEQYF. In DNA form, the CDR3 reads TGCGCCAGCAGTCGTCACCGGGAGAACTACGAGCAGTACTTC. The rearrangement joins TRBV4-3 to TRBJ2-7, with D maybe TRBD2 (6 bases). The CDR3 loop spans 14 amino acids. Between the trimmed V and J ends, which lost 6 bases and 3 bases, there was a span of 15 bases. Per germline, CDR1 LGHNA and CDR2 YSLEER.

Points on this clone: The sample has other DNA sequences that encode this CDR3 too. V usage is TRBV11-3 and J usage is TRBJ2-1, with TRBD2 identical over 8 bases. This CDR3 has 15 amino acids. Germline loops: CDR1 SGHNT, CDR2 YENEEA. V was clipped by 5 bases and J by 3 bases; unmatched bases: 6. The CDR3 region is CASSPSGSLYNEQFF. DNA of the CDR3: TGTGCCAGCAGCCCCAGCGGGAGCCTCTACAATGAGCAGTTCTTC.

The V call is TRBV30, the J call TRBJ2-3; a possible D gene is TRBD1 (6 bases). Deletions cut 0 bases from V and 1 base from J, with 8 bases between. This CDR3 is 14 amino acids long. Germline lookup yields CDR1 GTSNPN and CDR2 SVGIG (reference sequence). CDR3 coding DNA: TGTGCCTGGAGTGTAAAGGGGGGCACAGATACGCAGTATTTT. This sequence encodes CAWSVKGGTDTQYF.

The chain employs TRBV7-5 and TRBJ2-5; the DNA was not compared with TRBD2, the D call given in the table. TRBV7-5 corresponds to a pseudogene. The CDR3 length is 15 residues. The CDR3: CVRSRTSGRGETQYF. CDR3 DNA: TGTGTCAGAAGCCGAACTAGCGGGAGGGGAGAGACCCAGTACTTC.

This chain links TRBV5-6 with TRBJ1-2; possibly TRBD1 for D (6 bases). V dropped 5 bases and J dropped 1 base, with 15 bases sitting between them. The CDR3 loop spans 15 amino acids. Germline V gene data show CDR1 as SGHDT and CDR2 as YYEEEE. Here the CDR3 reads CASSRRGAINYGYTF. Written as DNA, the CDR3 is TGTGCCAGCAGTCGCCGGGGGGCGATTAACTATGGCTACACCTTC.

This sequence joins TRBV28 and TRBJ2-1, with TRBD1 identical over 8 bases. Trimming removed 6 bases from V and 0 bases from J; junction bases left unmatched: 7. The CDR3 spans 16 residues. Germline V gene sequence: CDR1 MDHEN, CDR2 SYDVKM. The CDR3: CASRPDRGNSYNEQFF. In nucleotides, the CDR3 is TGTGCCAGCAGACCCGACAGGGGCAACTCCTACAATGAGCAGTTCTTC.

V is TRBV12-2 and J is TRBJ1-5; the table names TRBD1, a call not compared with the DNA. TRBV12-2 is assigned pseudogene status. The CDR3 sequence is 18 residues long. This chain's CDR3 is CASRNPRTGRGDYQPQHF. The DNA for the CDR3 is TGTGCAAGTCGCAACCCCCGGACAGGGCGGGGCGATTATCAGCCCCAGCATTTT.

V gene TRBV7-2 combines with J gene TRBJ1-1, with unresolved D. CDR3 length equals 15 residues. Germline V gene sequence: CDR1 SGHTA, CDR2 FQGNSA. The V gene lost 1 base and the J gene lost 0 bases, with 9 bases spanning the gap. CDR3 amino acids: CASSLGPVMNTEAFF. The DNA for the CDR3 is TGTGCCAGCAGCTTAGGTCCAGTCATGAACACTGAAGCTTTCTTT.

The CDR3 protein is CASSLGWEEKLFF. CDR3 DNA: TGTGCCAGCAGTTTGGGTTGGGAGGAAAAACTGTTTTTT. This chain links TRBV28 with TRBJ1-4; no clear D. The CDR3 extends over 13 amino acids. With 3 bases removed from V and 8 bases from J, the gap between germline ends came to 10 bases. CDR1 is MDHEN, CDR2 SYDVKM, per germline.

The CDR3 here is CASSPHTGELFF. CDR3 sequence (DNA): TGTGCCAGTAGTCCACATACCGGGGAGCTGTTTTTT. The V and J genes are TRBV19 and TRBJ2-2, with unresolved D. CDR3 size: 12 residues. The germline gives CDR1 LNHDA, CDR2 SQIVND (reference sequence). V dropped 5 bases and J dropped 5 bases, with 6 bases sitting between them.

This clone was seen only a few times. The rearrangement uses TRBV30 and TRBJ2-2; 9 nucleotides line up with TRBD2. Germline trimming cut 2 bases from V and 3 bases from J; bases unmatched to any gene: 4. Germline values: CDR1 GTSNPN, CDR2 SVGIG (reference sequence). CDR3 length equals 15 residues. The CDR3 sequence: CAWSNQREDTGELFF. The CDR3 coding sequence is TGTGCCTGGAGTAACCAGCGGGAGGACACCGGGGAGCTGTTTTTT.

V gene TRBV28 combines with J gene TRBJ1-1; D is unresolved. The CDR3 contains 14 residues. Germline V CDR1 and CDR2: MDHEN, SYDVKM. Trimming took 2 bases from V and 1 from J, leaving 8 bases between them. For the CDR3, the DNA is TGTGCCAGCAGTTTAGGCCCCTCGAACACTGAAGCTTTCTTT. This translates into CASSLGPSNTEAFF.

The chain's CDR3 is CASSPLDRGSTGELFF. The CDR3 nucleotides read TGTGCCAGCAGCCCTTTGGACAGGGGGTCTACCGGGGAGCTGTTTTTT. This chain connects TRBV9 to TRBJ2-2, with 10 bases matching TRBD1. The CDR3 contains 16 residues. V gave up 4 bases and J gave up 5 bases; unmatched junction bases: 8. Germline V lookup: CDR1 SGDLS, CDR2 YYNGEE.

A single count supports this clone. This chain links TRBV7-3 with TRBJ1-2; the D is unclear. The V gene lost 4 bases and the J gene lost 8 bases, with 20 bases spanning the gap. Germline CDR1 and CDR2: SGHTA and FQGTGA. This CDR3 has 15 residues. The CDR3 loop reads CASSSGGQPLSGYTF. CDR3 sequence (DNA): TGTGCCAGCAGCTCCGGAGGGCAGCCTCTATCGGGCTACACCTTC.

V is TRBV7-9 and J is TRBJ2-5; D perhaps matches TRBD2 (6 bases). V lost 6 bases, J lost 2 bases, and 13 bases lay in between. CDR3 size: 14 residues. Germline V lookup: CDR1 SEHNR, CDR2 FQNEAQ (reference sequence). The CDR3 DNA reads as TGTGCCAGCAGGGGGAGGACACCGCAAGAGACCCAGTACTTC. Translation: CASRGRTPQETQYF.